The 32 T cell receptor beta chains below come from one sample, sequenced in a study of control samples from healthy donors and cancer patients. Assay used: immunoSEQ multiplex PCR; TCRdb lists only in-frame clones, some missing. The table includes around 120,000 clones, around 87% detected once. Sequenced material: blood. These receptor sequences come from a man aged 35-49 years in good health.

CDR3 nucleotides: TGCAGCTCAAGACAGGGCTTGAGGACTGAAGCTTTCTTT. Its protein is CSSRQGLRTEAFF. V usage is TRBV29-1 and J usage is TRBJ1-1, with 7 bases matching TRBD1. V gave up 8 bases and J gave up 5 bases; unmatched junction bases: 11. Germline CDR1 SQVTM, CDR2 ANQGSEA. This CDR3 has 13 amino acids. The variable domain in full, completed from reference TRBV29-1 and TRBJ1-1, reads SAVISQKPSRDICQRGTSLTIQCQVDSQVTMMFWYRQQPGQSLTLIATANQGSEATYESGFVIDKFPISRPNLTFSTLTVSNMSPEDSSIYLCSSRQGLRTEAFFGQGTRLTVV.

The chain couples TRBV6-1 to TRBJ2-5; TRBD2 matches 7 bases. The CDR3 is 16 amino acids. Per the germline V gene, CDR1 is MNHNS and CDR2 is SASEGT. V was clipped by 4 bases and J by 1 base; unmatched bases: 9. The CDR3 DNA follows: TGTGCCAGCAGTGGGAGGGGACTAAACTCCCAAGAGACCCAGTACTTC. Protein product: CASSGRGLNSQETQYF.

The chain uses TRBV7-9 and TRBJ1-2; D gene unclear. The germline V gene has CDR1 SEHNR and CDR2 FQNEAQ (reference sequence). The CDR3 covers 16 residues. V lost 6 bases and J lost 2, with 19 bases in between. The CDR3 DNA is TGTGCCAGCAGAAGGTATAACAAGGGAGAAAACTATGGCTACACCTTC. Its translation: CASRRYNKGENYGYTF.

The rearrangement joins TRBV7-2 to TRBJ2-3, with a weak D call TRBD2 (6 bases). CDR3 length: 19 residues. V was shortened by 3 bases and J by 2 bases, with 24 bases between the two germline ends. Looked up from germline, CDR1 is SGHTA and CDR2 is FQGNSA. The CDR3 protein is CASSFNPLRGAGSTDTQYF. Written as DNA, the CDR3 is TGTGCCAGCAGCTTCAACCCCCTTAGAGGTGCGGGGTCCACAGATACGCAGTATTTT.

This chain uses TRBV4-3 with TRBJ1-2; a possible D gene is TRBD1 (5 bases). The CDR3 has 16 amino acids. CDR1 is LGHNA, CDR2 YSLEER, per germline. Trimming shortened V by 0 bases and J by 2 bases, and 13 bases separated the two germline ends. CDR3 loop: CASSQEGTGGNYGYTF. CDR3 DNA: TGCGCCAGCAGCCAAGAAGGGACGGGGGGGAACTATGGCTACACCTTC.

This chain links TRBV7-9 with TRBJ1-6; the D is unclear. Germline V lookup: CDR1 SEHNR, CDR2 FQNEAQ (reference sequence). The CDR3 loop spans 12 amino acids. The V and J ends lost 7 bases and 9 bases respectively, with 10 bases between them. The DNA of the CDR3 is TGTGCCAGCACCAGTGCTGGTTCACCCCTCCACTTT. This encodes CASTSAGSPLHF.

This clone appeared a single time. The rearrangement uses TRBV2 and TRBJ1-4; tentatively, D is TRBD1 (5 bases). The CDR3 sequence is 15 residues long. Trimming stripped 3 bases from V and 16 bases from J, with 24 bases between. The germline V gene encodes CDR1 SNHLY and CDR2 FYNNEI. Here the CDR3 DNA reads TGTGCCAGCAGTGACCACCTATCACAGGCAAAAATGAGGTTTTTT. Protein: CASSDHLSQAKMRFF.

The chain employs TRBV4-1 and TRBJ2-7; the match to TRBD1 covers 7 bases. CDR3 length: 13 amino acids. The V gene end was trimmed by 4 bases and the J gene end by 3 bases; junction bases not matched to a gene: 3. CDR1 and CDR2 (germline): MGHRA, YSYEKL. The CDR3 region is CASSLGQRYEQYF. The CDR3 DNA is TGCGCCAGCAGCCTGGGACAGCGCTACGAGCAGTACTTC.

The chain uses TRBV15 and TRBJ1-2; no clear D gene. The germline V gene encodes CDR1 LNHNV and CDR2 YYDKDF (reference sequence). The length of the CDR3 is 12 residues. The V end was cut by 3 bases, the J end by 6 bases, with 8 bases between. For the CDR3, the DNA is TGTGCCACCAGCAGGGCTTCGGATGGCTACACCTTC. Residues: CATSRASDGYTF.

This sequence joins TRBV7-9 and TRBJ2-1, with D possibly TRBD1 on 6 matching bases. The germline V and J ends were trimmed by 4 bases and 7 bases, with 11 bases remaining between them. The CDR3 loop spans 13 amino acids. Germline loops: CDR1 SEHNR, CDR2 FQNEAQ (reference sequence). CDR3 sequence (DNA): TGTGCCAGCAGCTCGCCCAGGGGTAATGAGCAGTTCTTC. It yields the protein CASSSPRGNEQFF.

The chain couples TRBV27 to TRBJ2-6, with TRBD1 matching over 9 bases. CDR1 MNHEY and CDR2 SMNVEV come from the germline V gene (reference sequence). CDR3 length equals 18 residues. V trimming: 2 bases; J trimming: 0 bases; junction bases outside the gene matches: 5. Written as DNA, the CDR3 is TGTGCCAGCAGTTTAATCGGGACAGGGTTCTCTGGGGCCAACGTCCTGACTTTC. Residues: CASSLIGTGFSGANVLTF.

This chain uses TRBV4-1 with TRBJ2-5; 12 bases agree with TRBD2. Germline loops: CDR1 MGHRA, CDR2 YSYEKL. CDR3 length equals 18 residues. Trimming took 1 base from V and 2 from J; bases not matched to a gene: 8. The CDR3 here is CASSQGAGLAGRQETQYF. The DNA for the CDR3 is TGCGCCAGCAGCCAAGGGGCGGGACTAGCGGGCAGACAAGAGACCCAGTACTTC.

The chain combines TRBV27 with TRBJ1-2; D may be TRBD1 (6 bases). V was shortened by 2 bases and J by 3 bases, with 7 bases between the two germline ends. In germline, CDR1 is MNHEY, CDR2 SMNVEV (reference sequence). The CDR3 covers 13 residues. In DNA, the CDR3 is TGTGCCAGCAGTTTAGGACAGCACTATGGCTACACCTTC. Encoded protein: CASSLGQHYGYTF.

The chain couples TRBV10-1 to TRBJ1-6, with 8 positions matching TRBD1. V lost 4 bases and J lost 10; bases outside the gene matches: 3. Germline CDR1 and CDR2: WNHNN and SYGVQD (reference sequence). The CDR3 extends over 13 amino acids. CDR3 protein: CASSGDRNSPLHF. CDR3 nucleotide sequence: TGCGCCAGCAGTGGGGACAGGAACTCACCCCTCCACTTT.

The chain couples TRBV6-2 or TRBV6-3 to TRBJ2-3, with 12 bases that match TRBD2. V gave up 5 bases and J gave up 4 bases; unmatched junction bases: 7. Germline CDR1 reads MNHEY; CDR2 reads SVGEGT. CDR3 length equals 16 residues. CDR3 DNA sequence: TGTGCCAGCAGTCCCCGGCTAGCGGGGGGGCCAGATACGCAGTATTTT. It specifies CASSPRLAGGPDTQYF.

The chain recombines TRBV5-6 with TRBJ2-3; D may be TRBD2 (5 bases). CDR3 size: 14 residues. The V end was cut by 0 bases, the J end by 4 bases, with 9 bases between. Germline V CDR1 and CDR2: SGHDT, YYEEEE. The CDR3 here is CASSLGPRADTQYF. The DNA of the CDR3 is TGTGCCAGCAGCTTGGGGCCGCGGGCAGATACGCAGTATTTT. Variable domain in full (rest from reference TRBV5-6 and TRBJ2-3): DAGVTQSPTHLIKTRGQQVTLRCSPKSGHDTVSWYQQALGQGPQFIFQYYEEEERQRGNFPDRFSGHQFPNYSSELNVNALLLGDSALYLCASSLGPRADTQYFGPGTRLTVL.

V and J are TRBV4-3 and TRBJ1-1; TRBD1 is a possible D gene (6 bases). This CDR3 has 14 amino acids. V lost 4 bases, J lost 1 base, and 10 bases lay in between. Germline-derived CDR1 and CDR2 are LGHNA and YSLEER. CDR3 residues: CASSRQARNTEAFF. The CDR3 nucleotides read TGCGCCAGCAGCCGACAGGCGAGGAACACTGAAGCTTTCTTT.

The chain employs TRBV24-1 and TRBJ1-4; the match to TRBD1 covers 7 bases. This CDR3 is built from 14 residues. The germline gives CDR1 KGHDR, CDR2 SFDVKD. V was clipped by 12 bases and J by 8 bases; unmatched bases: 14. The CDR3 protein is CAREAGTDIEKLFF. The CDR3 DNA follows: TGTGCCCGGGAAGCCGGGACAGATATAGAAAAACTGTTTTTT.

The chain employs TRBV3-1 (or the pseudogene TRBV3-2) and TRBJ1-1; tentatively, D is TRBD1 (5 bases). The CDR3 has 12 residues. The V and J ends lost 4 bases and 11 bases respectively, with 14 bases between them. Germline V gene data show CDR1 as LGHDT and CDR2 as YNNKEL (reference sequence). CDR3: CASSLSGGSAFF. The CDR3, as DNA: TGTGCCAGCAGCCTCTCTGGGGGGAGCGCTTTCTTT.

The gene calls are TRBV6-2 or TRBV6-3 and TRBJ1-1; possibly TRBD1 for D (6 bases). This CDR3 region has 17 residues. The V gene lost 5 bases and the J gene lost 0 bases, with 19 bases spanning the gap. Germline lookup yields CDR1 MNHEY and CDR2 SVGEGT. This chain's CDR3 is CASSATYSGTLNTEAFF. The DNA of the CDR3 is TGTGCCAGCAGTGCGACATATTCCGGGACATTGAACACTGAAGCTTTCTTT.

This clone has only a few counts. This chain links TRBV11-3 with TRBJ2-7; 7 positions agree with TRBD1. The CDR3 sequence is 17 residues long. Losses at the gene ends were 5 bases for V and 6 bases for J; bases not matched to a gene: 19. Per germline, CDR1 SGHNT and CDR2 YENEEA. The CDR3 region has the DNA TGTGCCAGCAGCCCCCAATTACCGGACAGGTCGGCCTCCGAGCAGTACTTC. Translation gives CASSPQLPDRSASEQYF.

This clone was observed at least ten times. The V and J genes are TRBV7-9 and TRBJ1-3; possible D gene TRBD1, 5 bases. Trimming shortened V by 5 bases and J by 0 bases, and 11 bases separated the two germline ends. CDR3 length: 15 residues. The germline V gene has CDR1 SEHNR and CDR2 FQNEAQ (reference sequence). The CDR3 protein is CASSLSTASGNTIYF. As DNA, the CDR3 is TGTGCCAGCAGCCTCTCGACAGCCTCTGGAAACACCATATATTTT.

V is TRBV27 and J is TRBJ2-5, with D maybe TRBD1 (6 bases). Germline V gene lookup returns CDR1 MNHEY and CDR2 SMNVEV (reference sequence). The V gene lost 6 bases and the J gene lost 0 bases, with 17 bases spanning the gap. The CDR3 runs 16 residues. The CDR3 DNA reads as TGTGCCAGCAGACCCTCGGGTGGGGGCGACCAAGAGACCCAGTACTTC. This sequence encodes CASRPSGGGDQETQYF.

V and J are TRBV7-9 and TRBJ2-5; D is unresolved. V lost 1 base, J lost 1 base, and 7 bases lay in between. The CDR3 totals 14 residues. Per the germline V gene, CDR1 is SEHNR and CDR2 is FQNEAQ (reference sequence). The CDR3, as DNA: TGTGCCAGCAGCTTAGGTTCGAGCCAAGAGACCCAGTACTTC. This translates into CASSLGSSQETQYF.

The chain is built from TRBV5-1 and TRBJ2-2; 11 bases are a match to TRBD2. The CDR3 runs 16 residues. Germline V gives CDR1 SGHRS, CDR2 YFSETQ. J lost 4 bases, V lost 0 bases, and 2 bases had no gene match. CDR3 residues: CASSLGLAGFTGELFF. DNA for the CDR3: TGCGCCAGCAGCTTGGGACTAGCGGGATTCACCGGGGAGCTGTTTTTT.

The chain employs TRBV15 and TRBJ1-2; 9 nucleotides agree with TRBD1. The CDR3 totals 15 residues. Germline CDR1 LNHNV, CDR2 YYDKDF (reference sequence). Trimming took 1 base from V and 5 from J; bases not matched to a gene: 5. CDR3 sequence reads: CATSRAGTGLYGYTF. CDR3 in DNA: TGTGCCACCAGCAGAGCCGGGACAGGGCTTTATGGCTACACCTTC. The full variable domain, its missing parts supplied by reference TRBV15 and TRBJ1-2, is DAMVIQNPRYQVTQFGKPVTLSCSQTLNHNVMYWYQQKSSQAPKLLFHYYDKDFNNEADTPDNFQSRRPNTSFCFLDIRSPGLGDTAMYLCATSRAGTGLYGYTFGSGTRLTVV.

CDR3 residues: CASSLEVNQPQHF. DNA for the CDR3: TGTGCCAGCAGCTTAGAGGTCAATCAGCCCCAGCATTTT. The chain links TRBV7-2 to TRBJ1-5; no clear D. With 1 base removed from V and 3 bases from J, the gap between germline ends came to 4 bases. The CDR3 has 13 amino acids. CDR1 is SGHTA, CDR2 FQGNSA, per germline.

The rearrangement joins TRBV9 to TRBJ2-1, with D possibly called TRBD1 or TRBD2 (5 bases each). V was clipped by 0 bases and J by 2 bases, with 15 bases between them. CDR1 SGDLS and CDR2 YYNGEE come from the germline V gene. The CDR3 sequence is 17 residues long. DNA for the CDR3: TGTGCCAGCAGCGTAGCTTTGAGGGGCCCTCCCTACAATGAGCAGTTCTTC. As protein: CASSVALRGPPYNEQFF.

The chain joins TRBV11-2 to TRBJ2-7; D might be TRBD2 (5 bases). CDR1 SGHAT and CDR2 FQNNGV come from the germline V gene. V shed 2 bases and J shed 4 bases, with 12 bases lying between them. The CDR3 spans 14 residues. The CDR3 bases are TGTGCCAGCAGCTTATTTATGGGAGATTACGAGCAGTACTTC. It codes for CASSLFMGDYEQYF. Full variable domain (remainder filled in from reference TRBV11-2 and TRBJ2-7): EAGVAQSPRYKIIEKRQSVAFWCNPISGHATLYWYQQILGQGPKLLIQFQNNGVVDDSQLPKDRFSAERLKGVDSTLKIQPAKLEDSAVYLCASSLFMGDYEQYFGPGTRLTVT.

The chain links TRBV9 to TRBJ1-4, with 8 bases identical to TRBD1. The CDR3 runs to 15 residues. Looked up from germline, CDR1 is SGDLS and CDR2 is YYNGEE. V lost 3 bases to trimming and J lost 3 bases; unmatched junction nucleotides: 4. The CDR3 DNA reads TGTGCCAGCAGCGCAGGGGGCACACCTAATGAAAAACTGTTTTTT. Its protein is CASSAGGTPNEKLFF.

The chain couples TRBV4-3 to TRBJ1-5; TRBD1 might be the D (6 bases). Germline V gene data show CDR1 as LGHNA and CDR2 as YSLEER. Trimming took 0 bases from V and 0 from J, leaving 12 bases between them. The CDR3 runs to 17 residues. CDR3 sequence: CASSQDRGGPSNQPQHF. The CDR3 nucleotides read TGCGCCAGCAGCCAAGATCGGGGGGGGCCTAGCAATCAGCCCCAGCATTTT.

About this clone itself: Other DNA variants within this sample encode the same CDR3. The J gene is TRBJ1-1, the V gene TRBV27; 8 positions match TRBD1. The V and J ends lost 6 bases and 0 bases, in that order; junction bases with no gene match: 9. This CDR3 has 16 residues. Germline CDR1 reads MNHEY; CDR2 reads SMNVEV (reference sequence). Here the CDR3 DNA reads TGTGCCAGCAGCCAAGACAGGGGTTTCCTGAACACTGAAGCTTTCTTT. It encodes CASSQDRGFLNTEAFF.